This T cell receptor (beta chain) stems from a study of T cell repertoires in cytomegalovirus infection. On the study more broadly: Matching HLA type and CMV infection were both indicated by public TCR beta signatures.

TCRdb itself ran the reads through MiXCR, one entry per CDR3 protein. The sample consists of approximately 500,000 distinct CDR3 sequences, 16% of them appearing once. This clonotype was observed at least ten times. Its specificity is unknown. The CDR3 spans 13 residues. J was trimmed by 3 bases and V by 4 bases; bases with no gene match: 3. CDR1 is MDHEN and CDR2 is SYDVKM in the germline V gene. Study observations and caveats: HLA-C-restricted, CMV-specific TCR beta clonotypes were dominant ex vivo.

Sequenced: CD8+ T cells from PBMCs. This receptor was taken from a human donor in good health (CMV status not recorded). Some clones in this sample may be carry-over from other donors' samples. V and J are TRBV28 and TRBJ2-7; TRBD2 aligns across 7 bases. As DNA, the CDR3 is TGTGCCAGCAGTTGGACTAGAGACTACGAGCAGTACTTC. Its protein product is CASSWTRDYEQYF.